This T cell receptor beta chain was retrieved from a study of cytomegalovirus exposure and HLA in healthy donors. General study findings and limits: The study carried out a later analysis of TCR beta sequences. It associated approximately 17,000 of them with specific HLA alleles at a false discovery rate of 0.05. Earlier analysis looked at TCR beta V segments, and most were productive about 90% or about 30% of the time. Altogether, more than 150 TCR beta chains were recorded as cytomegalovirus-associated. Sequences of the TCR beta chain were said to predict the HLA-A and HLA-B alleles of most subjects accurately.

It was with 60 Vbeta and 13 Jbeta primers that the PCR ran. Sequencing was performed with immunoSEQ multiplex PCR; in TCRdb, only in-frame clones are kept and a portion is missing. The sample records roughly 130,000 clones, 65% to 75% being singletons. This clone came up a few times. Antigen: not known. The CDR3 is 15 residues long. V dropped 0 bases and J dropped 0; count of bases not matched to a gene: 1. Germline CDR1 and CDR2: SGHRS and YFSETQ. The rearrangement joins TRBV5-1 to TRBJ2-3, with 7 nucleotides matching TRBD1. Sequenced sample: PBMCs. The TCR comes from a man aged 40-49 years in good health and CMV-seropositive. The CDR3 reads CASSLEGASTDTQYF. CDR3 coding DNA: TGCGCCAGCAGCTTGGAGGGGGCTAGCACAGATACGCAGTATTTT.